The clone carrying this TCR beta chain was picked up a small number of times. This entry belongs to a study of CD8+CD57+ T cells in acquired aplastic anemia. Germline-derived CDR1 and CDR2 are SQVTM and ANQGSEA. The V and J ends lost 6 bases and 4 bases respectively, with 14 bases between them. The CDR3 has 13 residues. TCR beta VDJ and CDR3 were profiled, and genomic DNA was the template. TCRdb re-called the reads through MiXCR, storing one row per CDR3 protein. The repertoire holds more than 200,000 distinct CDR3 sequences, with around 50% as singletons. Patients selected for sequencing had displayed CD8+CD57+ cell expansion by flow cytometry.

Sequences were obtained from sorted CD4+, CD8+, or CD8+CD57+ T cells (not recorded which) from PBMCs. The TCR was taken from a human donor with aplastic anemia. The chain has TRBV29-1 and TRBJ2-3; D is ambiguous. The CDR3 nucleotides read TGCAGCGTCATCGATGACTTGGCAGATACGCAGTATTTT. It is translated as CSVIDDLADTQYF.